This T cell receptor (beta chain) appears in the sequencing data of a study of blood T cell repertoires in COVID-19. V lost 7 bases to trimming and J lost 9 bases, with 16 bases between them. The germline gives CDR1 LNHDA, CDR2 SQIVND (reference sequence). The CDR3 covers 13 residues. This clone appeared a single time. In the original analysis: How many nucleated cells were present was estimated from reference gene primer amplification. Sequenced by immunoSEQ multiplex PCR; TCRdb stores in-frame clones only, minus some. V, J and clone size derive from that table, while D and trimming were established from the DNA sequence. The table has 150,000 to 200,000 clones, around 91% seen once.

The sequence was collected from a woman aged 18-29 years who had recovered from COVID-19. Sequencing was performed on PBMCs or T cells enriched from blood (not recorded which). This sequence joins TRBV19 and TRBJ2-1, with a weak D call TRBD2 (5 bases). The chain's CDR3 is CASNYRAGSEQFF. CDR3 bases: TGTGCCAGTAATTACCGGGCGGGTTCTGAGCAGTTCTTC.